Given below is one T cell receptor beta chain in context. This sample is drawn from a study of tissue T cells after allogeneic stem cell transplantation. Sequencing used immunoSEQ multiplex PCR; TCRdb keeps in-frame clones, though not all of them. The sample carries tens of thousands of clones, roughly 92% recorded once. This CDR3 is built from 13 residues. Trimming took 7 bases from V and 0 from J, leaving 9 bases between them. The germline gives CDR1 SNHLY, CDR2 FYNNEI. V and J are TRBV2 and TRBJ2-5; D uncertain. This TCR was sampled from a woman aged 35-75 years who later had graft-versus-host disease after an allogeneic stem cell transplant. The sample in question was blood, obtained before transplantation. The CDR3 reads CASKDTYQETQYF. CDR3 sequence (DNA): TGTGCCAGCAAGGATACGTACCAAGAGACCCAGTACTTC.